This record covers a single T cell receptor beta chain. The data are from a study of blood T cell repertoires in COVID-19. On the study more broadly: Sites in the United States, Italy and Spain provided acute and convalescent COVID-19 samples.

Germline V gene data show CDR1 as MGHRA and CDR2 as YSYEKL. The CDR3 is made up of 14 amino acids. Deletions cut 0 bases from V and 7 bases from J, with 10 bases between. In the source study's methods: Estimation of nucleated cell counts relied on the amplification of reference gene primers. The protocol was immunoSEQ multiplex PCR, while the TCRdb copy is restricted to in-frame clones and leaves out a portion. V, J and clone size derive from that table, while D and trimming were established from the DNA sequence. The top ten hold about 2.5% of the sample, which has tens of thousands of clones, roughly 77% seen once.

The chain couples TRBV4-1 to TRBJ1-5; D call uncertain. This TCR was sampled from a woman between 65 and 79 years old with COVID-19, enrolled during active disease. Material: peripheral blood. The CDR3 DNA reads as TGCGCCAGCAGCCAAGATGGAGTGAGCCAGCCCCAGCATTTT. Its protein product is CASSQDGVSQPQHF.